What follows describes a single TCR beta chain. Mismatch with germline at one junction end may stem from a read error. The sample originates from a study of human T cells and chemical hapten exposure. This CDR3 has 8 amino acids. CDR1 is LGHNT and CDR2 is FRNRAP in the germline V gene. TCRdb processed the RACE reads anew with MiXCR; each CDR3 protein has one entry. The table has fewer than 300,000 distinct CDR3 sequences, about 8.1% seen once. Time point given: pre-sensitization, week 0. The sample's treatment: therapeutic diphenylcyclopropenone sensitization with weekly scalp DPC. The material was whole blood, obtained in connection with sensitization to the hapten diphenylcyclopropenone (DPC). V and J are TRBV12-5 and TRBJ1-5; no firm D call. The sequence came from a woman between 40 and 50 years old with alopecia areata. Some clones in this sample may be carry-over from other donors' samples. The CDR3 sequence: CASGPPDF. The CDR3 DNA reads TGTGCTAGTGGCCCACCGGATTTT.